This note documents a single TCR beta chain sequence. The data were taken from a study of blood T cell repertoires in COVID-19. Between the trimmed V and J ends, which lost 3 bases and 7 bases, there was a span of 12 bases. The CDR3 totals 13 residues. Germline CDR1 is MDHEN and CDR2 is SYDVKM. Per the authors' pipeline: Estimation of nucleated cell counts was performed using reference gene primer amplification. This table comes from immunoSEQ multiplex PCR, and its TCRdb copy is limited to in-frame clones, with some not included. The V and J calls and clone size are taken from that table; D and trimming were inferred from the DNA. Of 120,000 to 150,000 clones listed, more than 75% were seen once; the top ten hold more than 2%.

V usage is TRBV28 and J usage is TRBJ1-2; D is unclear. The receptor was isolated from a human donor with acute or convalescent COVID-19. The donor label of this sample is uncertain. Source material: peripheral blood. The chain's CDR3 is CASSLSSSGGYTF. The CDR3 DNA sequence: TGTGCCAGCAGTTTGTCCTCCTCCGGTGGCTACACCTTC.